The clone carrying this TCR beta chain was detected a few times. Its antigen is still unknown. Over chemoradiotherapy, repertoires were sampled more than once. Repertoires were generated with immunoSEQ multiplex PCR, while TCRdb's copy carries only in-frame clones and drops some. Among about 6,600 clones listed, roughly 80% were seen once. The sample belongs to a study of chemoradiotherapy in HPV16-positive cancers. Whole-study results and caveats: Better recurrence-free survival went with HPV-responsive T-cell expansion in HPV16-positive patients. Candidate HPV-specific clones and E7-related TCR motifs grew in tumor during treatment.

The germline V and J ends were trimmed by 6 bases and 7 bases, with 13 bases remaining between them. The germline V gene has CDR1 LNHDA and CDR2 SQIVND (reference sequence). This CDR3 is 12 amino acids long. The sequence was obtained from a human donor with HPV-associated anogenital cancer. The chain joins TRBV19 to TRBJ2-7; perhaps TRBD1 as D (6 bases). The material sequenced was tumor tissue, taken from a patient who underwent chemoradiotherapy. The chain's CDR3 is CASRDGQREQYF. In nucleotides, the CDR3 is TGTGCCAGTAGAGACGGACAGAGGGAGCAGTACTTC.